This T cell receptor (beta chain) emerged from a study of blood T cell repertoires in COVID-19. Looking at the study overall: The United States, Italy and Spain were the sources of the acute and convalescent COVID-19 samples. Nucleic acid was either cDNA or gDNA, and it came from T cells, B-cell-depleted T cells, or PBMCs.

In the source study's methods: Researchers report that nucleated cell counts were estimated from reference gene primer amplification. Method: immunoSEQ multiplex PCR; TCRdb's copy keeps in-frame clones and lacks some. V and J calls and clone size are given by that table; D and trimming were obtained from the DNA. This table holds around 90,000 clones, more than 80% found once. V lost 7 bases, J lost 9 bases, and 4 bases stayed unmatched. Germline lookup yields CDR1 KGHDR and CDR2 SFDVKD. The CDR3 contains 13 residues. The TCR originated in a human donor in a cohort sampled during active COVID-19. The rearrangement links TRBV24-1 to TRBJ1-6; 8 bases are shared with TRBD1. Sequenced input: peripheral blood. CDR3 nucleotide sequence: TGTGCCACCAGCACAGGGGGGGGTTCACCCCTCCACTTT. It is translated as CATSTGGGSPLHF.